The 20 T cell receptor beta chains presented below share a single source sample, sequenced in a study of blood T cell repertoires in COVID-19. Clones were sequenced by immunoSEQ multiplex PCR, and TCRdb holds only the in-frame ones, with some missing. Of approximately 120,000 clones detected, roughly four fifths appear once; the ten largest clones hold 3.5% to 4%. Sequenced sample: peripheral blood. These receptors all come from a woman aged 45 to 65 with acute or convalescent COVID-19.

V and J are TRBV5-8 and TRBJ2-3; 10 bases map to TRBD2. V lost 4 bases to trimming and J lost 2 bases; unmatched junction nucleotides: 7. This CDR3 is built from 16 residues. The germline CDR1 and CDR2 sequences are SGHTS and YDEGEE. The CDR3 loop reads CASSTLAGEATDTQYF. Here the CDR3 DNA reads TGTGCCAGCAGCACCCTAGCGGGAGAGGCCACAGATACGCAGTATTTT.

The genes are TRBV7-9 and TRBJ1-1; D is uncertain. Germline CDR1 reads SEHNR; CDR2 reads FQNEAQ (reference sequence). The CDR3 spans 14 residues. V was cut by 2 bases and J by 7 bases, with 14 bases left in between. CDR3 coding DNA: TGTGCCAGCAGCTTAATGCTCGGGGAGATTGAAGCTTTCTTT. Protein sequence: CASSLMLGEIEAFF.

The rearrangement uses TRBV6-5 and TRBJ1-4, with D perhaps matching TRBD1 (6 bases). The germline CDR1 and CDR2 sequences are MNHEY and SVGAGI. The CDR3 is made up of 15 amino acids. V was clipped by 7 bases and J by 8 bases, with 20 bases between them. This chain's CDR3 is CASTNIGGLTEKLFF. The CDR3 nucleotides read TGTGCCAGCACCAACATCGGGGGGCTTACCGAAAAACTGTTTTTT.

This clone was seen a handful of times. The genes are TRBV14 and TRBJ1-1; unclear D gene. V gave up 0 bases and J gave up 0 bases, with 8 bases separating them. The length of the CDR3 is 15 residues. The V gene's germline CDR1 is SGHDN and CDR2 FVKESK. Here the CDR3 reads CASSQDWQMNTEAFF. The CDR3 nucleotides are TGTGCCAGCAGCCAAGATTGGCAGATGAACACTGAAGCTTTCTTT.

J is TRBJ2-5 and V is TRBV3-1 (or the pseudogene TRBV3-2); D is possibly TRBD2 (7 bases). With 2 bases removed from V and 4 bases from J, the gap between germline ends came to 14 bases. Germline V gives CDR1 LGHDT, CDR2 YNNKEL (reference sequence). The CDR3 length is 15 residues. The CDR3 region has the DNA TGTGCCAGCAGCCAAAATGAGGGGGGGACAGAGACCCAGTACTTC. Translation gives CASSQNEGGTETQYF.

The rearrangement uses TRBV5-4 and TRBJ2-5; 7 bases match TRBD1. This CDR3 has 14 amino acids. The junction had 3 bases not matched to a gene; V was cut back by 0 bases and J by 4 bases. The V gene's germline CDR1 is SGHNT and CDR2 YYREEE (reference sequence). The CDR3 bases are TGTGCCAGCAGCTTGGAGGGGGCGGCAGAGACCCAGTACTTC. Its protein product is CASSLEGAAETQYF.

This rearrangement joins TRBV12-3 or TRBV12-4 to TRBJ1-1; D may be TRBD1 (5 bases). The CDR3 covers 13 residues. Trimming left V 5 bases short and J 6 bases short, with 13 bases between. CDR3 sequence reads: CASSGEQVSEAFF. The CDR3, as DNA: TGTGCCAGCAGTGGGGAACAGGTTTCTGAAGCTTTCTTT.

V usage is TRBV14 and J usage is TRBJ2-5, with 9 bases matching TRBD2. CDR3 length: 16 amino acids. V gave up 4 bases and J gave up 2 bases; unmatched junction bases: 8. Looked up from germline, CDR1 is SGHDN and CDR2 is FVKESK. CDR3 loop: CASSRGTTSGQETQYF. For the CDR3, the DNA is TGTGCCAGCAGCCGCGGGACGACTAGCGGACAAGAGACCCAGTACTTC.

V gene TRBV6-6 combines with J gene TRBJ1-4, with D uncertain. This CDR3 has 14 residues. Trimming shortened V by 3 bases and J by 5 bases, and 10 bases separated the two germline ends. Germline lookup yields CDR1 MNHNY and CDR2 SVGAGI (reference sequence). CDR3 coding DNA: TGTGCCAGCAGTTATGAGGGTAGGAATGAAAAACTGTTTTTT. This codes for CASSYEGRNEKLFF.

The rearrangement links TRBV27 to TRBJ1-4, with D perhaps matching TRBD1 (5 bases). V lost 8 bases, J lost 7 bases, and 17 bases lay in between. CDR1 MNHEY and CDR2 SMNVEV come from the germline V gene (reference sequence). This CDR3 is 14 amino acids long. The CDR3 sequence: CASGRGGLSEKLFF. Here the CDR3 DNA reads TGTGCCAGCGGCCGGGGGGGGTTAAGTGAAAAACTGTTTTTT.

The rearrangement joins TRBV6-5 to TRBJ1-2; D is possibly TRBD1 (5 bases). From germline, CDR1 is MNHEY and CDR2 SVGAGI. The CDR3 spans 14 residues. Trimming removed 6 bases from V and 1 base from J, with 12 bases in between. CDR3 coding DNA: TGTGCCAGCAGAGGGAGGGGATTTAACTATGGCTACACCTTC. This translates into CASRGRGFNYGYTF.

The chain couples TRBV19 to TRBJ1-1, with a weak D call TRBD1 (6 bases). V was trimmed by 4 bases and J by 5 bases, leaving 14 bases between them. The germline gives CDR1 LNHDA, CDR2 SQIVND (reference sequence). The CDR3 has 14 amino acids. In nucleotides, the CDR3 is TGTGCCAGTAGTAACACAGGGAGTGGGACTGAAGCTTTCTTT. Encoded protein: CASSNTGSGTEAFF. Filled out from reference TRBV19 and TRBJ1-1, the complete variable domain reads DGGITQSPKYLFRKEGQNVTLSCEQNLNHDAMYWYRQDPGQGLRLIYYSQIVNDFQKGDIAEGYSVSREKKESFPLTVTSAQKNPTAFYLCASSNTGSGTEAFFGQGTRLTVV.

The chain recombines TRBV27 with TRBJ2-2; D gene unclear. CDR3 length equals 14 residues. The germline V and J ends were trimmed by 6 bases and 0 bases, with 8 bases remaining between them. Per the germline V gene, CDR1 is MNHEY and CDR2 is SMNVEV (reference sequence). This CDR3 is CASRHSTNTGELFF. For the CDR3, the DNA is TGTGCCAGCAGGCACAGTACGAACACCGGGGAGCTGTTTTTT.

Details on this clone: At one end, the junction sequence differs from germline, possibly due to a read error. The chain carries TRBV7-7 and TRBJ2-2, with D possibly TRBD1 on 5 matching bases. Germline V lookup: CDR1 SSHAT, CDR2 FNYEAQ (reference sequence). The CDR3 is 16 amino acids. CDR3 bases: TGTGCTAGCAGCTTAGCTTGGCAGGGGAACACCGGGGAGCTGTTTTTT. This translates into CASSLAWQGNTGELFF.

This clone was recorded only once. The rearrangement links TRBV28 to TRBJ1-2, with 7 nucleotides matching TRBD1. This CDR3 has 13 residues. V was clipped by 5 bases and J by 2 bases; unmatched bases: 2. CDR1 is MDHEN and CDR2 is SYDVKM in the germline V gene. This CDR3 is CASSRQGNYGYTF. CDR3 nucleotide sequence: TGTGCCAGCAGTCGACAGGGAAACTATGGCTACACCTTC.

This chain joins TRBV7-9 and TRBJ1-1; tentatively, D is TRBD1 (5 bases). The ends were cut back, 0 bases at V and 6 bases at J, with 11 bases in the middle. The CDR3 is 14 amino acids. Germline values: CDR1 SEHNR, CDR2 FQNEAQ (reference sequence). CDR3 region: CASSLARGGAEAFF. The CDR3 coding sequence is TGTGCCAGCAGCTTAGCGAGGGGAGGGGCTGAAGCTTTCTTT.

The gene calls are TRBV28 and TRBJ1-1, with D tentatively TRBD1 (6 bases). Trimming shortened V by 6 bases and J by 0 bases, and 8 bases separated the two germline ends. CDR3 length: 13 amino acids. The germline CDR1 and CDR2 sequences are MDHEN and SYDVKM. The CDR3 is CASRWTVNTEAFF. CDR3 coding DNA: TGTGCCAGCAGATGGACAGTGAACACTGAAGCTTTCTTT.

The J gene is TRBJ2-7, the V gene TRBV7-9; no firm D call. Per germline, CDR1 SEHNR and CDR2 FQNEAQ (reference sequence). This CDR3 spans 15 amino acids. V shed 1 base and J shed 1 base, with 11 bases lying between them. Here the CDR3 DNA reads TGTGCCAGCAGCTTAGTAGTAGCCGGATCCTACGAGCAGTACTTC. Its translation is CASSLVVAGSYEQYF.

The rearrangement links TRBV13 to TRBJ2-1, with D possibly TRBD2 on 5 matching bases. The CDR3 is made up of 14 amino acids. CDR1 and CDR2 from the germline V gene are PRHDT and FYEKMQ (reference sequence). Trimming removed 3 bases from V and 1 base from J, with 7 bases in between. The CDR3 region is CASSFRGSYNEQFF. The CDR3 nucleotides are TGTGCCAGCAGCTTTCGCGGGTCCTACAATGAGCAGTTCTTC. Full variable domain (outside the CDR3, taken from reference TRBV13 and TRBJ2-1): AAGVIQSPRHLIKEKRETATLKCYPIPRHDTVYWYQQGPGQDPQFLISFYEKMQSDKGSIPDRFSAQQFSDYHSELNMSSLELGDSALYFCASSFRGSYNEQFFGPGTRLTVL.

This rearrangement joins TRBV5-4 to TRBJ2-7; 12 bases agree with TRBD1. V trimming: 3 bases; J trimming: 6 bases; junction bases outside the gene matches: 7. Germline V CDR1 and CDR2: SGHNT, YYREEE (reference sequence). The CDR3 totals 15 residues. CDR3: CASSSGGQGASEQYF. CDR3 nucleotide sequence: TGTGCCAGCAGCTCAGGGGGACAGGGGGCGAGCGAGCAGTACTTC.